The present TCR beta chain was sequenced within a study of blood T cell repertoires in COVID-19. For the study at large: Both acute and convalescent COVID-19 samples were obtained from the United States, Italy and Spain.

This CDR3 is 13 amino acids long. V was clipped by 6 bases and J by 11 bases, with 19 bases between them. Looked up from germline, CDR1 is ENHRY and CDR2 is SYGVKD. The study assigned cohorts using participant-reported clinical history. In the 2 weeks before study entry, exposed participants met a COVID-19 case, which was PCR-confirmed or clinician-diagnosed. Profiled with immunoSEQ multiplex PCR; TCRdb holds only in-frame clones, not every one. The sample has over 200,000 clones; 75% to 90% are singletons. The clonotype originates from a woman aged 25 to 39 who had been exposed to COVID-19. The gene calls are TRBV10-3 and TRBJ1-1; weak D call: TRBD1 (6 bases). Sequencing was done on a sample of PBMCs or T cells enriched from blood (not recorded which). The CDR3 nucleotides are TGTGCCATCAGCCCTGAAAGGGGGAGCGAGGCTTTCTTT. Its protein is CAISPERGSEAFF.